This T cell receptor (beta chain) comes out of a study of glioma-infiltrating T cells. Amplification of TCR alpha and beta CDR3 regions from RNA used iRepertoire nested multiplex PCR. TCRdb itself ran the multiplex PCR reads through MiXCR, one entry per CDR3 protein. Of about 130,000 distinct CDR3 sequences listed, about 22% are singletons. Regarding this clonotype: This may be a read error: a much more frequent sequence differs by one nucleotide.

The specimen sequenced was glioma tissue, nonneoplastic brain tissue, or PBMCs (not recorded which). The source is a human donor with low-grade glioma or glioblastoma, undergoing nonglioma brain surgery, or in good health (not recorded which).

Written as DNA, the CDR3 is TGCAGTGCTAGAACCGGGTTCACTGAAGCTTTCTTT. Translation: CSARTGFTEAFF. This rearrangement joins TRBV20-1 to TRBJ1-1; D not certain. Trimming removed 2 bases from V and 4 bases from J, with 8 bases in between. The CDR3 has 12 amino acids. Germline lookup yields CDR1 DFQATT and CDR2 SNEGSKA (reference sequence).